This T cell receptor beta chain appears in the sequencing data of a study of OX40 agonist ivuxolimab in advanced cancers. Trimming took 5 bases from V and 5 from J; bases not matched to a gene: 11. The CDR3 is 16 residues long. CDR1 and CDR2 (germline): MNHEY, SMNVEV (reference sequence). Sequencing used immunoSEQ multiplex PCR; TCRdb keeps in-frame clones, though not all of them. The sample records roughly 53,000 clones, nearly 90% being singletons. This chain links TRBV27 with TRBJ2-1, with TRBD1 matching over 8 bases. This specimen was CD4+ or CD8+ T cells sorted from blood, taken in a trial of the OX40 agonist ivuxolimab. The receptor's source is an adult with an advanced solid tumor such as melanoma, head and neck, liver or kidney cancer. The DNA of the CDR3 is TGTGCCAGCAGTCTCCCGAGGACAGGGATGGACAATGAGCAGTTCTTC. Translated: CASSLPRTGMDNEQFF.